This T cell receptor beta chain was identified in a study of T cells expressing NK-cell markers. Study-wide results and caveats: The same clonotypes also predominated in the CD3+CD56-NKG2C+ fraction of four donors.

TCRdb re-called the 5' RACE reads and shows each CDR3 protein once, DNA omitted. Its table lists over 250,000 distinct CDR3 sequences. Comment on this clonotype: Its antigen is not identified.

The clonotype was recovered from a woman aged 18-70 years in good health. The sequenced sample consisted of blood T cells: a sorted CD56 or NKG2C T cell subset, CD4+ or CD8+ T cells, or bulk PBMC T cells (not recorded which).

CDR3 amino acids: CSASAGTGTEKLFF. The genes are TRBV29-1 and TRBJ1-4; as DNA is missing, the TRBD1 call by TCRdb cannot be tested. The germline CDR1 and CDR2 sequences are SQVTM and ANQGSEA. There are 14 residues in the CDR3.